This TCR beta chain was retrieved from a study of blood T cell repertoires in COVID-19. Produced via immunoSEQ multiplex PCR; TCRdb's table is partial and in-frame only. This sample has about 80,000 clones, with about nine tenths found just once. The sample comprised peripheral blood. This TCR derives from a woman aged 80 or over with acute or convalescent COVID-19.

The CDR3, as DNA: TGTGCCAGTAGTATCACAGGTATTAACACTGAAGCTTTCTTT. Protein sequence: CASSITGINTEAFF. The genes are TRBV19 and TRBJ1-1; D possibly corresponds to TRBD1 (5 bases). Trimming shortened V by 3 bases and J by 2 bases, and 10 bases separated the two germline ends. The CDR3 contains 14 residues. Germline loops: CDR1 LNHDA, CDR2 SQIVND (reference sequence). The whole variable domain, filled in from reference TRBV19 and TRBJ1-1, reads DGGITQSPKYLFRKEGQNVTLSCEQNLNHDAMYWYRQDPGQGLRLIYYSQIVNDFQKGDIAEGYSVSREKKESFPLTVTSAQKNPTAFYLCASSITGINTEAFFGQGTRLTVV.